Each of the 13 T cell receptor beta chains below was sequenced from the same sample in a study of T cells in Graves' hyperthyroidism and ophthalmopathy. Amplified regions were TCR beta CDR3 sequences from RNA transcripts. With the HTBI primer set, the TCR CDR3 went through a first round of RT-PCR. TCRdb re-called the multiplex PCR reads with MiXCR, one entry per CDR3 protein. This sample has under 130,000 distinct CDR3 sequences, with about half found just once. Sequences were obtained from blood. Source of these receptors: a middle-aged man with Graves' hyperthyroidism.

This clonotype came up many times. CDR3 sequence: CASLLDSWETQYF. The DNA for the CDR3 is TGTGCCAGCCTCTTGGACAGTTGGGAGACCCAGTACTTC. V is TRBV2 and J is TRBJ2-5; weak D call: TRBD1 (6 bases). There are 13 residues in the CDR3. Germline-derived CDR1 and CDR2 are SNHLY and FYNNEI. Trimming removed 8 bases from V and 5 bases from J, with 15 bases in between.

This clonotype occurred many times. The chain uses TRBV2 and TRBJ1-5; 7 bases line up with TRBD1. Trimming cost V 4 bases and J 2 bases; bases outside gene matches: 2. Germline-derived CDR1 and CDR2 are SNHLY and FYNNEI. The CDR3 consists of 14 residues. In DNA form, the CDR3 reads TGTGCCAGCAGTGGAGGGACAGGCAATCAGCCCCAGCATTTT. Amino acid sequence: CASSGGTGNQPQHF.

This clonotype was counted a few times. This chain connects TRBV6-5 to TRBJ2-2; 14 bases align to TRBD2. Germline values: CDR1 MNHEY, CDR2 SVGAGI. This CDR3 is built from 16 residues. V was pared by 7 bases and J by 6 bases, with 7 bases of the junction left unmatched. CDR3 protein: CASTPGLAGVPGELFF. In DNA form, the CDR3 reads TGTGCCAGCACCCCGGGACTAGCGGGAGTTCCCGGGGAGCTGTTTTTT.

This clonotype was observed a few times. This CDR3 is CAWSVWDSGNTIYF. The CDR3 nucleotides are TGTGCCTGGAGTGTTTGGGACTCTGGAAACACCATATATTTT. The chain carries TRBV9 and TRBJ1-3; no definite D call. Trimming removed 10 bases at V and 0 bases at J, with 14 bases between. The CDR3 runs to 14 residues. Germline CDR1 and CDR2: SGDLS and YYNGEE.

This clonotype was seen ten or more times. The DNA of the CDR3 is TGTGCCAGCAGCTCTGGAAGGATTCAAGAGACCCAGTACTTC. As protein: CASSSGRIQETQYF. V is TRBV5-5 and J is TRBJ2-5; D not resolved. V was clipped by 3 bases and J by 2 bases, with 11 bases between them. The germline CDR1 and CDR2 sequences are SGHKS and YYEKEE (reference sequence). This CDR3 has 14 amino acids.

This clonotype was recorded a few times. J is TRBJ1-5 and V is TRBV6-1, with D possibly TRBD1 on 6 matching bases. Germline-derived CDR1 and CDR2 are MNHNS and SASEGT. The V end lost 7 bases, the J end lost 3 bases, and 22 bases lay between the germline ends. The CDR3 runs 17 residues. The CDR3 protein is CASKKLFTQGDNQPQHF. For the CDR3, the DNA is TGTGCCAGCAAGAAGTTATTTACACAGGGCGACAATCAGCCCCAGCATTTT.

This clonotype has a handful of counts. The chain combines TRBV20-1 with TRBJ2-7, with 8 bases fitting TRBD2. The V segment lost 0 bases and the J segment 4 bases; nucleotides outside the gene matches: 5. CDR1 is DFQATT, CDR2 SNEGSKA, per germline (reference sequence). The CDR3 runs to 14 residues. The CDR3 region is CSARDPEREYEQYF. The CDR3 bases are TGCAGTGCTAGAGATCCAGAGCGGGAGTACGAGCAGTACTTC.

J is TRBJ1-1 and V is TRBV19; TRBD1 might be the D (6 bases). V was trimmed by 6 bases and J by 2 bases, leaving 10 bases between them. This CDR3 has 13 amino acids. The germline CDR1 and CDR2 sequences are LNHDA and SQIVND (reference sequence). The CDR3: CASRVGGNTEAFF. The CDR3 coding sequence is TGTGCCAGTAGAGTAGGGGGTAACACTGAAGCTTTCTTT.

This clonotype has only a few counts. The chain combines TRBV14 with TRBJ2-1; TRBD2 agrees at 14 bases. Germline values: CDR1 SGHDN, CDR2 FVKESK. CDR3 length: 17 residues. V lost 3 bases and J lost 2; bases outside the gene matches: 3. CDR3 sequence: CASSQGGLAGAYNEQFF. CDR3 sequence (DNA): TGTGCCAGCAGCCAGGGGGGACTAGCGGGAGCCTACAATGAGCAGTTCTTC.

A remark on this clonotype: The CDR3 does not end in the conserved phenylalanine or tryptophan, so this is likely a read error. The rearrangement joins TRBV10-1 to TRBJ1-1; tentative D call: TRBD1 (5 bases). This CDR3 is built from 16 residues. Germline V gene data show CDR1 as WNHNN and CDR2 as SYGVQD (reference sequence). The CDR3 loop is CAISDPRIPEDTVAFL. The CDR3 DNA sequence: TGTGCCATCAGTGACCCCAGGATTCCCGAGGACACTGTAGCTTTCCTT.

The gene calls are TRBV7-2 and TRBJ2-3, with D maybe TRBD2 (7 bases). The CDR3 loop spans 17 amino acids. Germline V gene lookup returns CDR1 SGHTA and CDR2 FQGNSA. V lost 1 base and J lost 1, with 15 bases in between. The CDR3 nucleotides are TGTGCCAGCAGCTTAGGGGGGGCGGCGGGGGGCACAGATACGCAGTATTTT. Translating it yields CASSLGGAAGGTDTQYF.

This clonotype was seen at least ten times. The J gene is TRBJ1-1, the V gene TRBV2; D is perhaps TRBD1 (5 bases). Trimming stripped 8 bases from V and 1 base from J, with 14 bases between. Looked up from germline, CDR1 is SNHLY and CDR2 is FYNNEI. This CDR3 contains 14 residues. The CDR3, as DNA: TGTGCCAGCCAGGGAGGGCTAGGGAACACTGAAGCTTTCTTT. Amino acids: CASQGGLGNTEAFF.

Note on this clonotype: Here the CDR3 omits its conserved ending phenylalanine or tryptophan, so a read error is the likely source. The DNA is left out, because the CDR3 cannot be placed on it with certainty; the CDR3 is given as TCRdb lists it. The chain links TRBV15 to TRBJ2-3; the table's D call, TRBD2, has no DNA check behind it. Germline V gene data show CDR1 as LNHNV and CDR2 as YYDKDF (reference sequence). The CDR3 length equals 10 residues, ends included. The CDR3 reads CATSRALAGD.